Below, one T cell receptor beta chain is given with its context. In the source study's methods: Amplifying reference gene primers gave estimates of nucleated cell counts. Sequenced by immunoSEQ multiplex PCR; TCRdb stores in-frame clones only, minus some. V, J and clone size reflect that table, while D and trimming were determined from the DNA. This sample has approximately 350,000 clones, with roughly 90% found just once. The data were obtained in a study of blood T cell repertoires in COVID-19. Study summary: Whether acute or convalescent, the COVID-19 samples came from the United States, Italy and Spain. Sample material is recorded as cDNA or gDNA derived from T cells, B-cell-depleted T cells, or PBMCs.

Per the germline V gene, CDR1 is SGHTS and CDR2 is YDEGEE. V was clipped by 2 bases and J by 0 bases; unmatched bases: 4. The CDR3 length is 17 residues. The Seattle patients joined while their infection was active and were tracked longitudinally afterward. Sample: peripheral blood. This sequence joins TRBV5-8 and TRBJ2-6; TRBD1 aligns across 8 bases. The sequence was collected from a woman aged 30 to 39 with COVID-19, enrolled during active disease. The CDR3 DNA sequence: TGTGCCAGCAGCTTAGGGACAGGCAGCTCTGGGGCCAACGTCCTGACTTTC. Protein sequence: CASSLGTGSSGANVLTF.